This T cell receptor (beta chain) appears in the sequencing data of a study of PD-L1 blockade in urothelial cancer. Study at large: Patients initiated atezolizumab in the mid-2010s at 1,200 mg intravenously every 3 weeks. Prior exposure to chemotherapy in patients amounted to 0 to 3 regimens received. General study findings and limits: For durable-benefit patients, tumor-associated blood clones expanded more at 3 weeks.

Profiling relied on immunoSEQ multiplex PCR, and the TCRdb table lists in-frame clones only, not all of them. The sample lists roughly 20,000 clones; approximately 86% were seen once. There were between 1 and 8 samples from each patient, taken pretreatment and on-treatment. Worth noting for this clone: The antigen remains unidentified.

CDR1 is PRHDT, CDR2 FYEKMQ, per germline (reference sequence). V lost 3 bases and J lost 2; bases outside the gene matches: 4. The CDR3 consists of 16 residues. The sequence came from a man aged 50-60 years with urothelial cancer. The starting material was PBMCs, obtained around atezolizumab (anti-PD-L1) treatment. The chain is built from TRBV13 and TRBJ2-1; 10 positions agree with TRBD2. CDR3 sequence reads: CASSLKRGGPYNEQFF. The DNA for the CDR3 is TGTGCCAGCAGCTTGAAGCGGGGGGGCCCCTACAATGAGCAGTTCTTC. Based on the CDR3 plus reference TRBV13 and TRBJ2-1, the full variable domain is AAGVIQSPRHLIKEKRETATLKCYPIPRHDTVYWYQQGPGQDPQFLISFYEKMQSDKGSIPDRFSAQQFSDYHSELNMSSLELGDSALYFCASSLKRGGPYNEQFFGPGTRLTVL.